What follows are 23 T cell receptor delta chains derived from one specimen sequenced in a study of gamma delta lymphoproliferative disorders and STAT genes. PBMCs from patients and controls supplied the genomic DNA for sequencing. TCRdb used CATT to re-call clones from the multiplex PCR reads. The sample holds 2,300 or so delta-chain clones, over 1.3% seen once. Sequencing was performed on blood. The receptor source for this set is a human donor in good health.

Concerning this clone itself: TCRdb attributes to this sequence the protein of a much larger clone, which differs from the DNA translation at residue 3; a read error is likely, and the protein displayed is translated from the DNA. J is TRDJ1 and V is TRDV1, with D possibly being TRDD2 or TRDD3 (6 bases each). The germline CDR1 and CDR2 sequences are TSWWSYY and QGS. CDR3 length: 21 residues. This CDR3 is CAPGELGNFLYWAVYTDKLIF. In DNA, the CDR3 is TGTGCTCCTGGGGAACTAGGTAACTTCCTTTACTGGGCCGTGTACACCGATAAACTCATCTTT.

On this clone: The protein that TCRdb holds for this DNA derives from a much larger clone and differs from the translated DNA at residue 12, which likely indicates a read error; the protein shown here is translated from the DNA. The gene calls are TRDV2 and TRDJ1, with D uncertain. V was shortened by 0 bases and J by 0 bases, with 22 bases between the two germline ends. Germline values: CDR1 GEAIGNYY, CDR2 EKD. This CDR3 has 19 residues. The CDR3 here is CACDTIPQAGSEYTDKLIF. CDR3 DNA: TGTGCCTGTGACACCATACCCCAGGCGGGAAGCGAGTACACCGATAAACTCATCTTT.

As for this clone: With a far larger clone one base away, a read error is the likely cause. The J gene is TRDJ1, the V gene TRDV1; 7 bases align to TRDD3. CDR3 length: 22 amino acids. Per germline, CDR1 TSWWSYY and CDR2 QGS. J was trimmed by 4 bases and V by 0 bases; bases with no gene match: 26. CDR3 residues: CALGELEAEGYQSPRLGDKLIF. The CDR3 DNA sequence: TGTGCTCTTGGGGAACTCGAAGCTGAGGGATACCAATCACCTAGACTGGGCGATAAACTCATCTTT.

This clone was found many times. A far bigger clonotype differs at one base, so this is likely a read error. Other DNA sequences in this specimen translate into the identical CDR3. This sequence joins TRDV2 and TRDJ1; 13 bases are shared with TRDD3. Unmatched junction bases numbered 10, after V lost 0 bases and J lost 4 bases. The CDR3 runs to 18 residues. Germline CDR1 GEAIGNYY, CDR2 EKD. The CDR3 DNA reads TGTGCCTGTGACACCGTAATCACTGGGGGATACGAGAGCGATAAACTCATCTTT. It is translated as CACDTVITGGYESDKLIF.

A few counts support this clone. A far larger clone is one nucleotide away, so this likely arose from a read error. The sample holds other DNA sequences that translate to the same CDR3. J is TRDJ1 and V is TRDV2; TRDD3 matches 7 bases. CDR3 size: 18 residues. Germline V CDR1 and CDR2: GEAIGNYY, EKD. Trimming removed 0 bases from V and 2 bases from J; junction bases left unmatched: 14. The CDR3 region is CACDTEFGDKQYTDKLIF. DNA for the CDR3: TGTGCCTGTGACACCGAATTCGGGGATAAACAGTATACCGATAAACTCATCTTT.

V and J are TRDV2 and TRDJ1; 7 bases align to TRDD3. TCRdb records no J gene; here it was assigned by comparing the DNA to germline. Germline loops: CDR1 GEAIGNYY, CDR2 EKD. The CDR3 covers 17 residues. V was clipped by 1 base and J by 1 base; unmatched bases: 11. The CDR3 DNA reads TGTGCCTGTGACACATCCGGGGGATGGAGGGGCACCGATAAACTCATCTTT. Its protein is CACDTSGGWRGTDKLIF.

This clone was observed at least ten times. A far larger clone is one nucleotide away, so this likely arose from a read error. This chain uses TRDV1 with TRDJ1; 9 positions match TRDD3. The CDR3 length is 24 residues. V was clipped by 0 bases and J by 2 bases; unmatched bases: 28. The germline V gene has CDR1 TSWWSYY and CDR2 QGS. The CDR3 coding sequence is TGTGCTCTTGGGGAACTAACCTTGGCCCTACTTAAATCCCTTGGGGGATATGGGACCGATAAACTCATCTTT. Its translation is CALGELTLALLKSLGGYGTDKLIF.

Concerning this clone itself: TCRdb lists the protein of a much larger clone for this DNA, which differs at residue 5, so this is likely a read error; the protein given here is translated from the DNA itself. The sample has other DNA sequences that encode this CDR3 too. V gene TRDV1 combines with J gene TRDJ1, with 13 bases fitting TRDD3. CDR1 is TSWWSYY and CDR2 is QGS in the germline V gene. The CDR3 is 25 residues long. CDR3 coding DNA: TGTGCTCTTGGGGGACCGTTACTAACCCGTACTGGGGGATACGCGAAGAAGCTCTACACCGATAAACTCATCTTC. Protein: CALGGPLLTRTGGYAKKLYTDKLIF.

Comments on this clone: TCRdb attributes to this sequence the protein of a much larger clone, which differs from the DNA translation at residues 6 and 24; a read error is likely, and the protein displayed is translated from the DNA. Here the CDR3 reads CALGELLLTRTGGYAKKLYTDKLTF. The CDR3 DNA follows: TGTGCTCTTGGGGAACTGTTACTAACCCGTACTGGGGGATACGCGAAGAAGCTCTACACCGATAAACTCACCTTT. This chain uses TRDV1 with TRDJ1; TRDD3 matches at 13 bases. CDR3 length: 25 residues. Germline assignment: CDR1 TSWWSYY and CDR2 QGS.

This clone was observed a handful of times. The TCRdb protein comes from a much larger clone and disagrees with this DNA's translation at residue 14, likely due to a read error; the protein given here is derived from the DNA. This chain uses TRDV2 with TRDJ1, with TRDD3 matching over 10 bases. The CDR3 totals 16 residues. The germline CDR1 and CDR2 sequences are GEAIGNYY and EKD. CDR3 bases: TGTGCCTGTGATGGCCTACTGGGGGATTTAACCGATAAACCCATCTTT. Its protein product is CACDGLLGDLTDKPIF.

About this clone itself: The amino acid sequence in TCRdb belongs to a much larger clone and departs from this DNA's translation at residue 8, likely a sequencing read error; the sequence shown is translated from the DNA. V is TRDV2 and J is TRDJ3, with 8 bases that match TRDD3. V gave up 3 bases and J gave up 2 bases; unmatched junction bases: 20. CDR1 is GEAIGNYY, CDR2 EKD, per germline. CDR3 length: 22 residues. CDR3 sequence reads: CACDSPGIGDTLSPWDTRQMFF. The CDR3 DNA reads TGTGCCTGTGACTCACCGGGCATAGGGGATACCCTAAGCCCCTGGGACACCCGACAGATGTTTTTC.

A few counts support this clone. The protein held in TCRdb is that of a much larger clone and does not match this DNA's translation at residue 7, likely because of a read error; the protein shown is translated from the DNA. This chain joins TRDV1 and TRDJ1, with 7 positions matching TRDD3. This CDR3 has 20 residues. With 2 bases clipped from V and 0 bases from J, the junction kept 18 bases outside the gene matches. Germline assignment: CDR1 TSWWSYY and CDR2 QGS. CDR3 DNA sequence: TGTGCTCTTGGGGAATGGAGCGTCGGACGTGGGGGACCGTACACCGATAAACTCATCTTT. Amino acids: CALGEWSVGRGGPYTDKLIF.

This clone was observed a handful of times. The amino acid sequence in TCRdb belongs to a much larger clone and departs from this DNA's translation at residue 4, likely a sequencing read error; the sequence shown is translated from the DNA. The rearrangement links TRDV3 to TRDJ1; a weak D match, TRDD2 (6 bases). Trimming cost V 3 bases and J 4 bases, with 33 bases left between them. This CDR3 comprises 19 residues. The germline V gene has CDR1 TVYSNPD and CDR2 GDNSRS (reference sequence). The CDR3 DNA follows: TGTGCCTTCCACCTTCTCCTACCTCCCATCCTCTTTTGGGTCGATAAACTCATCTTT. It encodes CAFHLLLPPILFWVDKLIF. Complete variable domain (other parts from reference TRDV3 and TRDJ1): CDKVTQSSPDQTVASGSEVVLLCTYDTVYSNPDLFWYRIRPDYSFQFVFYGDNSRSEGADFTQGRFSVKHILTQKAFHLVISPVRTEDSATYYCAFHLLLPPILFWVDKLIFGKGTRVTVEP.

About this clone: The protein TCRdb gives is from a much larger clone and does not agree with this DNA's translation at residue 13, likely a read error; the protein shown here comes from the DNA. The chain is built from TRDV2 and TRDJ1; 7 bases line up with TRDD3. V trimming: 0 bases; J trimming: 4 bases; junction bases outside the gene matches: 16. This CDR3 has 18 residues. Per the germline V gene, CDR1 is GEAIGNYY and CDR2 is EKD. In DNA form, the CDR3 reads TGTGCCTGTGACACCGAATTCGGGGATAAACAGTACATCGATAAACTCATCTTT. Translation: CACDTEFGDKQYIDKLIF.

As concerns this clone: Translating this DNA gives a protein that differs at residue 12 from the TCRdb one, which belongs to a much larger clone; a read error is likely, and the protein shown is this translation. This chain links TRDV3 with TRDJ1, with 9 nucleotides matching TRDD3. Germline lookup yields CDR1 TVYSNPD and CDR2 GDNSRS (reference sequence). The CDR3 has 14 residues. The CDR3 DNA reads as TGTGCCACCAGTCAGGGGGATACTTCCGATAAACCCATCTTT. Residues: CATSQGDTSDKPIF.

The table lists this clone with a few counts. The protein held in TCRdb is that of a much larger clone and does not match this DNA's translation at residue 9, likely because of a read error; the protein shown is translated from the DNA. The V gene is TRDV2, the J gene TRDJ1; 7 bases align to TRDD3. There are 18 residues in the CDR3. V dropped 0 bases and J dropped 0; count of bases not matched to a gene: 12. Germline V gene sequence: CDR1 GEAIGNYY, CDR2 EKD. Here the CDR3 reads CACDTVGTRGYYTDKLIF. The CDR3 bases are TGTGCCTGTGACACCGTGGGTACTAGGGGATATTACACCGATAAACTCATCTTT.

This clone was seen only a few times. TCRdb's protein, taken from a much larger clone, differs from this DNA's translation at residue 3, likely owing to a read error; the protein displayed comes from the DNA. The V and J genes are TRDV3 and TRDJ1; 8 nucleotides agree with TRDD3. V lost 3 bases to trimming and J lost 0 bases; unmatched junction nucleotides: 9. This CDR3 has 15 residues. Germline-derived CDR1 and CDR2 are TVYSNPD and GDNSRS (reference sequence). Here the CDR3 DNA reads TGTGCCTTCCCGGGCAGGGGGGATAACACCGATAAACTCATCTTT. Amino acid sequence: CAFPGRGDNTDKLIF.

In the case of this clone: TCRdb lists the protein of a much larger clone for this DNA, which differs at residue 14, so this is likely a read error; the protein given here is translated from the DNA itself. The V and J genes are TRDV2 and TRDJ3; 9 nucleotides align to TRDD3. The V gene's germline CDR1 is GEAIGNYY and CDR2 EKD. There are 21 residues in the CDR3. The trim removed 1 base at V and 5 bases at J, leaving 17 bases unmatched. CDR3 residues: CACDTLLGDSYSSRDTRQMFF. The CDR3 region has the DNA TGTGCCTGTGACACGCTACTGGGGGACAGCTACTCATCCCGGGACACCCGACAGATGTTTTTC.

Remarks on this clone: This likely stems from a read error, as it lies one base from a far larger clone. This specimen includes other DNA sequences encoding the same CDR3. V gene TRDV1 combines with J gene TRDJ1, with 10 bases matching TRDD3. Germline CDR1 and CDR2: TSWWSYY and QGS. The CDR3 loop spans 20 amino acids. V lost 2 bases and J lost 5; bases outside the gene matches: 20. The CDR3 DNA reads TGTGCTCTTGGGGAAGGGGACCTACTCCCCTGGGGGATAGTATCGGATAAACTCATCTTT. Residues: CALGEGDLLPWGIVSDKLIF.

In regard to this clone: TCRdb attributes to this sequence the protein of a much larger clone, which differs from the DNA translation at residues 5 and 7; a read error is likely, and the protein displayed is translated from the DNA. The J segment is TRDJ1; no V gene was assigned. This CDR3 has 12 residues. The CDR3 sequence is CARGRAADKLIF. The CDR3, as DNA: TGTGCACGGGGAAGGGCCGCCGATAAACTCATCTTT.

The sample holds a few counts of this clone. A single base is all that separates this from a far larger clone, so a read error is likely. This specimen includes other DNA sequences encoding the same CDR3. CDR3 loop: CAFSQYWGITDKLIF. The CDR3, as DNA: TGTGCCTTTAGTCAATACTGGGGGATTACCGATAAACTCATCTTT. J is TRDJ1 and V is TRDV3; TRDD3 matches 10 bases. Per germline, CDR1 TVYSNPD and CDR2 GDNSRS (reference sequence). V trimming: 0 bases; J trimming: 2 bases; junction bases outside the gene matches: 6. This CDR3 spans 15 amino acids. The complete variable domain, with remaining parts taken from reference TRDV3 and TRDJ1, reads CDKVTQSSPDQTVASGSEVVLLCTYDTVYSNPDLFWYRIRPDYSFQFVFYGDNSRSEGADFTQGRFSVKHILTQKAFHLVISPVRTEDSATYYCAFSQYWGITDKLIFGKGTRVTVEP.

Details on this clone: TCRdb has a much larger clone's protein, which differs at residue 8 from the translation of this DNA, likely because of a read error; what is shown is the protein translated from the DNA. This rearrangement joins TRDV2 to TRDJ1; the D gene is possibly TRDD3 (5 bases). Germline V gives CDR1 GEAIGNYY, CDR2 EKD. The CDR3 runs 16 residues. Trimming left V 3 bases short and J 0 bases short, with 16 bases between. The CDR3 sequence: CACDSLLEEYTDKLIF. The CDR3 DNA sequence: TGTGCCTGTGACTCCTTACTGGAGGAATACACCGATAAACTCATCTTT.

This clone has a handful of counts. The protein held in TCRdb is that of a much larger clone and does not match this DNA's translation at residue 17, likely because of a read error; the protein shown is translated from the DNA. The sample contains more than one DNA sequence encoding this CDR3. The chain couples TRDV2 to TRDJ1; 13 nucleotides agree with TRDD3. The CDR3 is 18 residues long. Per germline, CDR1 GEAIGNYY and CDR2 EKD. CDR3 DNA sequence: TGTGCCTGTGACACCGTAATCACTGGGGGATACGAGAGTGATAAACTCACCTTT. This encodes CACDTVITGGYESDKLTF.